This T cell receptor beta chain is from a study of cytomegalovirus exposure and HLA in healthy donors (dated by TCRdb to the late 2010s). Study-wide context: In an earlier analysis of some 550 of the donors, 250 to 350 Gb of sequence data and just under 120 million unique TCR beta sequences from roughly 180 million T cells were reported. Every discovery cohort repertoire had been produced on one sequencing platform. Donor age, sex, ethnicity and CMV serostatus were collected together with the repertoire data. The study used immunosequencing to profile the T cell repertoires of several hundred subjects and linked those repertoires to cytomegalovirus serostatus. The number of donors typed differed by locus, with about 629-630 for A, B, C, DRB1 and DQB1, more than 500 for DQA1, nearly 610 for DPA1, and under 490 for DPB1. To decide whether each TCR beta V gene segment behaved as functional or pseudogenic, an earlier analysis of some 580 of the donors relied on high-throughput TCR beta sequencing. A separate validation cohort of 100 to 150 different subjects was used in addition to the approximately 640-subject first cohort. Around 320 gigabases of sequencing data and approximately 80 million unique TCR sequences were included in an early release covering 550 to 650 HLA-typed donors. Across under 500 genotyped donors of the cohort, an average of approximately 200,000 unique TCR beta nucleotide sequences per donor were sequenced, and approximately 17% of those sequences were non-productive. Because of strong linkage in the cohort, four to six DR-DQ haplotypes were treated as single units for association and clustering. Genome-wide SNP genotypes for about 55% of the 666 donors were used in a later genetic analysis, which treated that subset as a discovery cohort. Both class I and class II loci were covered by HLA typing, at four-digit resolution. A later analysis re-analyzed previously published TCR beta repertoires from roughly 630 donors and added high-resolution HLA genotyping to study TCR occurrence patterns. To predict cytomegalovirus infection status, the study brought together high-throughput TCR immunosequencing, statistical association of individual TCRs with disease status, and machine learning. The study aimed to test whether signatures of past pathogen exposure could be identified by cataloging public T cell receptors. Of the 300 to 450 genotyped donors, 65% to 90% fell in the genetic ancestry cluster associated with self-reported Caucasian donors. Rather than drawing on any new phenotypic data, the later analysis identified candidate immune exposures from TCR beta sequences and the way those sequences occurred across donors.

Concerning this clone itself: Its target antigen remains unknown. No clone much larger than this one lies a single base away; base qualities are absent.

Findings and caveats that apply to the study as a whole: A further reported finding was that TCR beta sequences accurately predicted the HLA-A and HLA-B alleles for most subjects in the first cohort. Because HLA typing was missing for some donors at each locus, association tests included only the typed subset. It was suggested by the authors that the approach could potentially be generalized to other disease states and immunological phenotypes. While some public TCRs were present in many individuals, most TCR sequences turned up only very rarely across donors. Linkage disequilibrium might explain the correlated functional status among segregating V segments, but an unknown experimental factor could not be excluded. Roughly uniform sequencing depth across donors was assumed in presence/absence analyses, although this assumption may not hold. When HLA alleles, especially DR and DQ, strongly co-occurred, TCR associations were difficult to assign to individual alleles. Because counts were too low, about 15 rarely observed V segments, including chromosome 9 orphons, were left out of the earlier analysis of a few hundred of the donors. A few of the identified cytomegalovirus-associated TCR beta chains were confirmed in vitro to be specific for cytomegalovirus antigens. The classifier was reported to diagnose cytomegalovirus status with high specificity and sensitivity in both the original cohort and the validation cohort. A later analysis found that TCR association rates varied across HLA loci, with DRB1 alleles showing the most associated TCRs and HLA-C alleles the fewest. A later genetic analysis reported fewer N-insertions in productive TCRs among donors in an Asian-associated ancestry cluster than the roughly 640-donor mean. According to a later analysis, parvovirus B19, influenza, CMV and Epstein-Barr virus appeared linked to several top co-occurrence clusters. In a later genetic analysis, a missense DCLRE1C variant was associated with V-gene and J-gene trimming of TCR beta chains, and the association was replicated in an independent cohort. This cohort had only TCR beta chains sequenced, and the lack of alpha or paired-chain data limited which features could be detected. A later analysis found that HLA-associated TCR beta chains were more clonally expanded and had lower generation probabilities than equally common non-associated chains. Broadly in line with IMGT annotations, most TCR beta V segments showed up in productive rearrangements about 87% or about 30% of the time in an earlier analysis of several hundred of the donors. The sequencing pipeline was judged likely to have produced a cluster of highly shared sequence variants as a technical artifact. The study listed approximately 150 TCR beta chains as associated with cytomegalovirus. Immune exposure information for the cohort was limited to CMV serostatus. In a later analysis, most CMV-associated TCR beta chains were found to appear HLA-restricted, with HLA associations seemingly driven largely by CMV exposure. Specific HLA alleles were associated with around 18,000 TCR beta sequences at a false discovery rate of 0.05 in a later analysis.

In total, just over 650 healthy bone marrow donors made up the cohort. At the time of sampling, all cohort members were nominally healthy, though unrecorded immune exposures were likely present. The donor tested CMV seropositive, placing the donor among the roughly 300 seropositive members of the cohort. Each donor provided a peripheral blood sample, and peripheral blood mononuclear cells were used for TCR beta sequencing. Genomic DNA was extracted from the blood cell samples with the Qiagen DNeasy Blood Extraction Kit. Receptors were amplified or captured by the immunoSEQ multiplex PCR assay. For the multiplex PCR, a mixture combining 60 forward primers for TCR Vbeta segments and 13 reverse primers for TCR Jbeta segments was used. Amplification of the CDR3 region of rearranged TCR beta genes was performed with a multiplex PCR assay on genomic DNA. Amplified TCR beta libraries were sequenced as 87-base-pair reads on the Illumina HiSeq System. For the original study's pipeline: In a later analysis, tens of millions of unique TCR beta chains were counted across the 650 to 700 repertoires, and roughly 10 million of these chains were shared by at least two donors. A nearest-neighbor algorithm error-corrected the raw reads and collapsed the reads into unique sequences, merging closely related sequences to remove PCR and sequencing errors. To assign V, D and J gene segments, CDR3 sequences were aligned to IMGT reference sequences. Each retained sequence needed at least a six-nucleotide match to both a V gene segment and a J gene segment. A rearrangement was called productive if the CDR3 had no stop codons and remained in frame with V and J, and every other rearrangement was called non-productive. CDR3 was defined according to IMGT convention as the region running from the second conserved V-encoded cysteine to the conserved J-encoded phenylalanine. Sequences without an unambiguous match to a single V gene segment were excluded from the earlier analysis of about 640 of the donors. An earlier analysis of several hundred of the donors called V segments functional above 56.7% productive rearrangements and segregating when the between-donor standard deviation exceeded 5%. A statistical classification framework was built to diagnose cytomegalovirus status from the catalog of TCR beta chain sequences. In a later analysis, TCR nucleotide sequences were compared against IMGT/GENE-DB human TR gene sequences so that V and J genes could be assigned. Using the TCRdist pipeline, a later analysis assigned CDR3 sequences along with most-parsimonious VDJ recombination scenarios. In a later analysis, each TCR beta chain was defined by its CDR3 amino acid sequence together with its V-gene family, and reads without a unique V-gene family were excluded. To address suspected cross-contamination and a sequencing artifact, a later analysis removed several hundred highly shared, low-generation-probability nucleotide sequences. In a later analysis, a clonal expansion index for each public chain was calculated from normalized within-repertoire ranks of inferred template counts. In a later analysis, generation probabilities were computed with a VDJ recombination model fitted to out-of-frame rearrangements, and the resulting probabilities were checked against IGoR. A later analysis scored TCR-TCR, TCR-HLA and TCR-CMV co-occurrence with hypergeometric tests, applying a repertoire-size bias correction to TCR pairs. A later analysis estimated false discovery rates by permuting HLA or CMV assignments 20 times. In a later analysis, co-occurring TCRs were grouped using DBSCAN, and TCRdist sequence similarity was added for clustering within HLA-allele-positive subsets. Repertoires with fewer than 30,000 or more than 120,000 public chains were left out of co-occurrence clustering, as were a handful of repertoires with anomalous nucleotide sharing. The source is immuneACCESS, and TCRdb retained only in-frame sequences with V and J called. Part of the clones is not carried over; for the studies checked, unresolved V genes explain less than half of this, and the remainder is unexplained. For V, J and clone size, that table is used; D and trimming come from the DNA. The sample includes under 200,000 clones, with approximately 80% observed a single time. The top ten constitute approximately 7% of the sample.

The TCR sequence derives from a woman aged 25 to 39 in good health and CMV-seropositive. Input material: PBMCs.

CDR3 loop: CASSELSGGAGEFF. The sequenced DNA: TGTGCCAGCAGTGAGCTTAGCGGGGGGGCCGGAGAGTTCTTC. This chain joins TRBV6-4 to TRBJ2-1, and 11 bases in between align with TRBD2. From V the trimming removes 3 bases and from J it removes 14 bases, while the gene matches leave 9 bases of the junction unaccounted for. Looking up the germline V gene yields CDR1 MRHNA and CDR2 SNTAGT. Spanning cysteine to phenylalanine, the CDR3 consists of 14 amino acids. Only the CDR3 DNA is retained, 42 bases long and in frame from the first base.